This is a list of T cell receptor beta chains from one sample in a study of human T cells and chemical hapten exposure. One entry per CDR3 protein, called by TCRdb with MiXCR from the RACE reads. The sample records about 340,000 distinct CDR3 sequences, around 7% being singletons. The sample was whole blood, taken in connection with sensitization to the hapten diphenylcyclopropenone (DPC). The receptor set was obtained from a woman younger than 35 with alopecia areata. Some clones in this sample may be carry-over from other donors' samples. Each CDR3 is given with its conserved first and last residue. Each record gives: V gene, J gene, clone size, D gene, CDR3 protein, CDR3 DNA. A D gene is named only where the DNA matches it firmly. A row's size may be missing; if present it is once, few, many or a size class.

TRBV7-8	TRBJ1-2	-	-	CASSLVGGVDPYGYTF	TGTGCCAGCAGCTTAGTTGGGGGAGTTGATCCCTATGGCTACACCTTC
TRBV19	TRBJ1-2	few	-	CASSMNGFGGSGYTF	TGTGCCAGTAGTATGAATGGCTTCGGAGGGAGTGGCTACACCTTC
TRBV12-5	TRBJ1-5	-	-	CASGSSFAGIVNQPQHF	TGTGCTAGTGGTTCATCCTTTGCAGGGATAGTGAATCAGCCCCAGCATTTT
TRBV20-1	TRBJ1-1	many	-	CSARGGPEAFF	TGCAGTGCTAGGGGCGGCCCTGAAGCTTTCTTT
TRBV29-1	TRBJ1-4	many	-	CSARKAGRNEKLFF	TGCAGCGCCCGAAAGGCAGGGCGTAATGAAAAACTGTTTTTT
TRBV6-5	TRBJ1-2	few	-	CASSYSRDDYGYTF	TGTGCCAGCAGTTATTCCAGGGACGACTATGGCTACACCTTC
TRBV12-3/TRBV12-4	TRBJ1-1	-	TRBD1	CASLDRGGTEAFF	TGTGCCAGCCTGGACAGGGGAGGGACTGAAGCTTTCTTT
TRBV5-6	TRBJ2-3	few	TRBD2	CASSLDATSGATDTQYF	TGTGCCAGCAGCTTGGATGCTACTAGCGGGGCCACAGATACGCAGTATTTT
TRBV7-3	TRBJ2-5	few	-	CASSSKVQETQYF	TGTGCCAGCAGCTCAAAAGTCCAAGAGACCCAGTACTTC
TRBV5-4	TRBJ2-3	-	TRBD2	CASSSLLAGGTTDTQYF	TGTGCCAGCAGCTCATTACTAGCGGGGGGTACCACAGATACGCAGTATTTT
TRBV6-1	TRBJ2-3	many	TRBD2	CASSPLRGITDTQYF	TGTGCCAGCAGTCCCTTGCGGGGGATCACAGATACGCAGTATTTT
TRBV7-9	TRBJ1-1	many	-	CASSLKGEAFF	TGTGCCAGCAGCTTAAAGGGTGAAGCTTTCTTT
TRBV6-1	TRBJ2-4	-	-	CASSERGSNKNIQYF	TGTGCCAGCAGTGAAAGGGGGTCTAACAAAAACATTCAGTACTTC
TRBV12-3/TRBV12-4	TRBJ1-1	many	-	CASSFGGQGEAFF	TGTGCCAGCAGTTTCGGGGGGCAAGGTGAAGCTTTCTTT
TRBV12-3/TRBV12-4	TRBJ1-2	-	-	CASSPGRITIRGYTF	TGTGCCAGCAGTCCGGGACGGATAACCATAAGGGGCTACACCTTC
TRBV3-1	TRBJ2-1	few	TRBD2	CASSQDQRSGGEQFF	TGTGCCAGCAGCCAAGATCAAAGGAGCGGGGGTGAGCAGTTCTTC
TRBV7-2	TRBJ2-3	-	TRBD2	CASSLASGARDTQYF	TGTGCCAGCAGCTTAGCTAGCGGGGCGAGAGATACGCAGTATTTT
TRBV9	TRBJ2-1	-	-	CASSVISSSYNEQFF	TGTGCCAGCAGCGTAATTTCCAGCTCCTACAATGAGCAGTTCTTC
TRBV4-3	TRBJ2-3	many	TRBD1	CASSQAPQGAGDTQYF	TGCGCCAGCAGCCAAGCCCCTCAGGGGGCGGGAGATACGCAGTATTTT
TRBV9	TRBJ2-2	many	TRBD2	CASSLFSGGNTGELFF	TGTGCCAGCAGCCTTTTTAGCGGGGGAAACACCGGGGAGCTGTTTTTT
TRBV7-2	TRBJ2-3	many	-	CASSQGTDTQYF	TGTGCCAGCAGCCAGGGGACAGATACGCAGTATTTT
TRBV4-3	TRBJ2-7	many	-	CASSQDVGDYEQYF	TGCGCCAGCAGCCAAGATGTCGGGGACTACGAGCAGTACTTC
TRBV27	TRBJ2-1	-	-	CASSLMRGGGYNEQFF	TGTGCCAGCAGTTTAATGCGAGGGGGAGGCTACAATGAGCAGTTCTTC
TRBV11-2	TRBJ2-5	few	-	CASSLARWQTQYF	TGTGCCAGCAGCTTAGCACGATGGCAGACCCAGTACTTC
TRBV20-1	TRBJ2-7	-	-	CSASPRFSYEQYF	TGCAGTGCTAGCCCCCGTTTCTCCTACGAGCAGTACTTC